Listed below are T cell receptor beta chains from one sample, sequenced in a study of cytomegalovirus exposure and HLA in healthy donors. Generated by immunoSEQ multiplex PCR, the TCRdb table keeps only in-frame clones and is missing some. The sample carries about 160,000 clones, around 83% recorded once. Sample: PBMCs. Receptor source: a man between 18 and 35 years old in good health and CMV-seropositive. Each CDR3 is given with its conserved first and last residue. The D gene is left open where the match is weak. The size entry is marked missing in some rows and otherwise reads once, few, many or a size class.

D: -
size: -
J: TRBJ1-1
V: TRBV12-5
CDR3: CASGLPTGKNTEAFF
DNA: TGTGCTAGTGGTTTGCCGACAGGAAAAAACACTGAAGCTTTCTTT

D: -
size: -
J: TRBJ2-5
V: TRBV9
CDR3: CASSVAASSQETQYF
DNA: TGTGCCAGCAGCGTCGCGGCAAGCTCCCAAGAGACCCAGTACTTC

D: TRBD1
size: -
J: TRBJ2-7
V: TRBV29-1
CDR3: CSVGTGGYEQYF
DNA: TGCAGCGTTGGGACAGGGGGTTACGAGCAGTACTTC

D: -
size: -
J: TRBJ1-2
V: TRBV7-6
CDR3: CASSPSMGQGDGYTF
DNA: TGTGCCAGCAGCCCGTCCATGGGGCAGGGTGATGGCTACACCTTC

D: TRBD1
size: -
J: TRBJ1-1
V: TRBV5-1
CDR3: CASSQTTGATEAFF
DNA: TGCGCCAGCAGCCAAACGACAGGGGCCACTGAAGCTTTCTTT

D: TRBD1
size: once
J: TRBJ1-1
V: TRBV29-1
CDR3: CSATDRVAEAFF
DNA: TGCAGCGCGACGGACAGGGTGGCTGAAGCTTTCTTT

D: -
size: -
J: TRBJ2-5
V: TRBV6-6
CDR3: CASSYVERAQETQYF
DNA: TGTGCCAGCAGTTACGTAGAGAGGGCCCAAGAGACCCAGTACTTC

D: TRBD1
size: -
J: TRBJ2-7
V: TRBV6-5
CDR3: CARGPGQGTYEQYF
DNA: TGTGCCAGAGGACCGGGACAGGGCACCTACGAGCAGTACTTC

D: -
size: -
J: TRBJ2-1
V: TRBV6-5
CDR3: CASSYVGGGRSNEQFF
DNA: TGTGCCAGCAGTTACGTAGGCGGGGGCCGGAGCAATGAGCAGTTCTTC

D: -
size: -
J: TRBJ1-1
V: TRBV5-1
CDR3: CASSFLGGAPEAFF
DNA: TGCGCCAGCAGCTTTCTTGGAGGGGCCCCTGAAGCTTTCTTT

D: -
size: -
J: TRBJ2-7
V: TRBV7-7
CDR3: CASSPAGAPYEQYF
DNA: TGTGCTAGCAGCCCGGCGGGGGCCCCCTACGAGCAGTACTTC

D: TRBD1
size: -
J: TRBJ1-2
V: TRBV5-4
CDR3: CASSFWDSTMF
DNA: TGTGCCAGCAGCTTTTGGGACAGTACAATGTTC

D: -
size: -
J: TRBJ1-2
V: TRBV7-2
CDR3: CASSSTQGYTF
DNA: TGTGCCAGCAGCTCAACACAGGGCTACACCTTC

D: -
size: -
J: TRBJ2-2
V: TRBV11-3
CDR3: CASSTTQNTGELFF
DNA: TGTGCCAGCAGCACGACACAGAACACCGGGGAGCTGTTTTTT

D: -
size: -
J: TRBJ1-2
V: TRBV5-6
CDR3: CASSFGRGHSFDYGYTF
DNA: TGTGCCAGCAGCTTCGGAAGGGGACACTCCTTTGACTATGGCTACACCTTC

D: -
size: -
J: TRBJ2-2
V: TRBV4-3
CDR3: CASSQVGTGLSGELFF
DNA: TGCGCCAGCAGCCAAGTAGGCACAGGGCTCTCCGGGGAGCTGTTTTTT

D: -
size: few
J: TRBJ1-5
V: TRBV5-1
CDR3: CASSLGGSNQPQHF
DNA: TGTGCCAGCAGCTTGGGGGGCAGCAATCAGCCCCAGCATTTT

D: TRBD1
size: -
J: TRBJ1-1
V: TRBV30
CDR3: CAWRRSGQGLPEAFF
DNA: TGTGCCTGGAGAAGATCTGGACAGGGGCTACCCGAAGCTTTCTTT

D: TRBD2
size: few
J: TRBJ2-7
V: TRBV14
CDR3: CASSLYVRGNEQYF
DNA: TGTGCCAGCAGCCTATACGTGCGGGGGAACGAGCAGTACTTC

D: TRBD1
size: -
J: TRBJ1-1
V: TRBV12-5
CDR3: CASKEQGATEAFF
DNA: TGTGCTAGTAAGGAACAGGGGGCCACTGAAGCTTTCTTT

D: -
size: few
J: TRBJ1-1
V: TRBV11-2
CDR3: CASSLEQDEAFF
DNA: TGTGCCAGCAGCTTAGAACAGGATGAGGCTTTCTTT

D: TRBD1
size: -
J: TRBJ1-5
V: TRBV2
CDR3: CASNRDGTAINQPQHF
DNA: TGTGCCAGCAATCGAGACGGGACAGCAATCAATCAGCCCCAGCATTTT

D: TRBD1
size: -
J: TRBJ2-5
V: TRBV4-2
CDR3: CASSQTGQGVGETQYF
DNA: TGTGCCAGCAGCCAAACAGGACAGGGGGTGGGGGAGACCCAGTACTTC

D: -
size: -
J: TRBJ2-7
V: TRBV11-2
CDR3: CASSLVSASLVGEQYF
DNA: TGTGCCAGCAGCTTAGTATCGGCTAGCCTGGTAGGCGAGCAGTACTTC

D: TRBD2
size: -
J: TRBJ2-3
V: TRBV11-2
CDR3: CASSLVAGGPDTQYF
DNA: TGTGCCAGCAGCTTAGTAGCGGGGGGGCCAGATACGCAGTATTTT

D: -
size: -
J: TRBJ1-5
V: TRBV30
CDR3: CAWSRRQVGNQPQHF
DNA: TGTGCCTGGAGTCGAAGACAGGTCGGCAATCAGCCCCAGCATTTT

D: -
size: -
J: TRBJ2-3
V: TRBV5-4
CDR3: CASSPRGPSTDTQYF
DNA: TGTGCCAGCAGCCCGAGAGGGCCAAGCACAGATACGCAGTATTTT

D: -
size: -
J: TRBJ1-4
V: TRBV10-3
CDR3: CAISESIFTGGEKLFF
DNA: TGTGCCATCAGTGAGTCGATTTTTACAGGCGGCGAAAAACTGTTTTTT

D: TRBD1
size: once
J: TRBJ2-3
V: TRBV7-9
CDR3: CASSSWTGGTDTQYF
DNA: TGTGCCAGCAGTTCCTGGACAGGGGGCACAGATACGCAGTATTTT

D: TRBD1
size: -
J: TRBJ2-5
V: TRBV5-1
CDR3: CASSWDRGGTQYF
DNA: TGCGCCAGCAGCTGGGACAGGGGAGGGACCCAGTACTTC

D: -
size: -
J: TRBJ2-7
V: TRBV4-3
CDR3: CASSQGARDIREQYF
DNA: TGCGCCAGCAGCCAAGGGGCCAGGGACATCCGCGAGCAGTACTTC

D: TRBD1
size: once
J: TRBJ2-5
V: TRBV5-1
CDR3: CASSYFLTGESETQYF
DNA: TGCGCCAGCAGCTACTTCCTGACAGGGGAATCAGAGACCCAGTACTTC

D: -
size: -
J: TRBJ2-3
V: TRBV7-2
CDR3: CASSLDTFSTDTQYF
DNA: TGTGCCAGCAGCCTGGACACCTTTAGCACAGATACGCAGTATTTT

D: -
size: -
J: TRBJ2-7
V: TRBV7-2
CDR3: CASSVFQGDREQYF
DNA: TGTGCCAGCAGCGTCTTTCAGGGTGATAGAGAGCAGTACTTC

D: -
size: -
J: TRBJ2-3
V: TRBV7-3
CDR3: CASSLGQVTDTQYF
DNA: TGTGCCAGCAGCTTAGGGCAGGTCACAGATACGCAGTATTTT